This T cell receptor beta chain was observed in a study of molecular identifiers for immune sequencing clone quantification. Each CDR3 protein gets one entry after TCRdb re-called the PCR reads with MiXCR. This table has some 580,000 distinct CDR3 sequences, 25% appearing once. As to this clonotype: Its target is unknown.

Study conclusions and caveats: Clones above 20 RNA copies contained over 98% of effector molecules and under 1% of naive molecules.

CDR3 length equals 13 residues. CDR1 and CDR2 from the germline V gene are SSHAT and FNYEAQ (reference sequence). The V end lost 5 bases, the J end lost 2 bases, and 8 bases lay between the germline ends. Sequenced: naive CD8+ T cells from blood, with Jurkat cell RNA spiked in. Noted subset: FACS-sorted CD8+CD4-CCR7+CD45RA+ naive T cells. The chain uses TRBV7-7 and TRBJ2-3, with D unclear. This clonotype was obtained from a human donor in good health. Some libraries in this study had Jurkat cell RNA spiked in. Here the CDR3 DNA reads TGTGCCAGCAGCCCATGGCTCACAGATACGCAGTATTTT. Its protein is CASSPWLTDTQYF.